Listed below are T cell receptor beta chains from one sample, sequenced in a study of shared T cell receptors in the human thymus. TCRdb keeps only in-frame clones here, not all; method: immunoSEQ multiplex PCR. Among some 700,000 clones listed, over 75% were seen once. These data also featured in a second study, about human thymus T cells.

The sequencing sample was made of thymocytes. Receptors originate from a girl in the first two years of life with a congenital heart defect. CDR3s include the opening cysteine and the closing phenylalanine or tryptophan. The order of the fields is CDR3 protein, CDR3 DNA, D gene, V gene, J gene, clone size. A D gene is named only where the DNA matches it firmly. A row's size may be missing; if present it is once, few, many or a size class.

CDR3: CASSLVARGRNNEQFF
DNA: TGTGCCAGCAGCTTAGTCGCCAGGGGGCGCAACAATGAGCAGTTCTTC
D: TRBD1
V: TRBV7-9
J: TRBJ2-1
size: -

CDR3: CSSARGWGTDTQYF
DNA: TGTTCTAGCGCAAGGGGTTGGGGCACAGATACGCAGTATTTT
D: -
V: TRBV2
J: TRBJ2-3
size: -

CDR3: CASSLRDRGNEQYF
DNA: TGTGCCAGCAGCTTACGGGACAGGGGGAACGAGCAGTACTTC
D: TRBD1
V: TRBV7-9
J: TRBJ2-7
size: -

CDR3: CASSYVVGGAKETQYF
DNA: TGTGCCAGCAGTTACGTTGTCGGGGGGGCGAAAGAGACCCAGTACTTC
D: TRBD2
V: TRBV6-5
J: TRBJ2-5
size: -

CDR3: CASSEAGGTEAFF
DNA: TGTGCCAGCAGTGAAGCTGGGGGGACTGAAGCTTTCTTT
D: -
V: TRBV2
J: TRBJ1-1
size: once

CDR3: CASSWTGGLSGANVLTF
DNA: TGTGCCAGCAGCTGGACAGGGGGCCTCTCTGGGGCCAACGTCCTGACTTTC
D: TRBD1
V: TRBV5-6
J: TRBJ2-6
size: -

CDR3: CASSLRDRGLRNTEAFF
DNA: TGTGCCAGCAGCTTGCGGGACAGAGGGTTAAGAAACACTGAAGCTTTCTTT
D: TRBD1
V: TRBV7-2
J: TRBJ1-1
size: once

CDR3: CAISPVRQNNSPLHF
DNA: TGTGCCATCAGCCCGGTTAGACAGAATAATTCACCCCTCCACTTT
D: -
V: TRBV10-3
J: TRBJ1-6
size: once

CDR3: CATSTGRRLNTEAFF
DNA: TGTGCCACCAGCACGGGGAGGCGGTTGAACACTGAAGCTTTCTTT
D: -
V: TRBV15
J: TRBJ1-1
size: few

CDR3: CASYIGVSYGYTF
DNA: TGTGCCAGCTACATCGGGGTCTCTTATGGCTACACCTTC
D: -
V: TRBV28
J: TRBJ1-2
size: -

CDR3: CASSLIWTGVWETQYF
DNA: TGTGCCAGCAGTTTAATCTGGACAGGGGTTTGGGAGACCCAGTACTTC
D: TRBD1
V: TRBV28
J: TRBJ2-5
size: -

CDR3: CASSQTGRVQPQHF
DNA: TGTGCCAGCAGCCAGACAGGGCGGGTTCAGCCCCAGCATTTT
D: TRBD1
V: TRBV27
J: TRBJ1-5
size: -

CDR3: CASSSGQGFLGNTEAFF
DNA: TGTGCCAGCAGCTCAGGACAGGGGTTCCTTGGGAACACTGAAGCTTTCTTT
D: TRBD1
V: TRBV11-2
J: TRBJ1-1
size: -

CDR3: CASSPRTRSETQYF
DNA: TGTGCCAGCAGTCCTCGGACTAGGAGTGAGACCCAGTACTTC
D: TRBD2
V: TRBV5-6
J: TRBJ2-5
size: -

CDR3: CASSQDVPDRAYGYTF
DNA: TGCGCCAGCAGCCAAGATGTGCCCGACAGGGCCTATGGCTACACCTTC
D: TRBD1
V: TRBV4-1
J: TRBJ1-2
size: -

CDR3: CASAFRQGASPLHF
DNA: TGTGCCAGCGCCTTTCGACAGGGGGCATCACCCCTCCACTTT
D: TRBD1
V: TRBV28
J: TRBJ1-6
size: once

CDR3: CASSPRGRRGPSYEQYF
DNA: TGTGCCAGCTCACCAAGGGGGAGGCGGGGGCCTTCCTACGAGCAGTACTTC
D: -
V: TRBV18
J: TRBJ2-7
size: -

CDR3: CASSYPLDTQYF
DNA: TGTGCCAGCAGTTACCCCCTGGATACGCAGTATTTT
D: -
V: TRBV6-6
J: TRBJ2-3
size: -

CDR3: CASSNRRGRYGYTF
DNA: TGTGCCAGTAGTAATCGGAGGGGTCGGTATGGCTACACCTTC
D: -
V: TRBV19
J: TRBJ1-2
size: -

CDR3: CASSESARQGKVAGWTEAFF
DNA: TGTGCCAGCAGTGAATCGGCCCGACAGGGGAAGGTCGCCGGATGGACTGAAGCTTTCTTT
D: TRBD1
V: TRBV6-1
J: TRBJ1-1
size: -

CDR3: CAGVGGGRTTQYF
DNA: TGTGCCGGAGTAGGTGGGGGCCGTACAACCCAGTACTTC
D: -
V: TRBV5-5
J: TRBJ2-5
size: -

CDR3: CASSDTPADRGYGYTF
DNA: TGTGCCAGCAGCGATACCCCAGCTGACAGGGGGTATGGCTACACCTTC
D: TRBD1
V: TRBV25-1
J: TRBJ1-2
size: -

CDR3: CASSLGQGAYIVQFF
DNA: TGCGCCAGCAGCCTAGGACAGGGGGCCTACATCGTGCAGTTCTTC
D: TRBD1
V: TRBV5-1
J: TRBJ2-1
size: -

CDR3: CASGPDRKGRNTEAFF
DNA: TGTGCTAGTGGTCCGGACAGAAAGGGGAGGAACACTGAAGCTTTCTTT
D: -
V: TRBV12-5
J: TRBJ1-1
size: -

CDR3: CASSLVLRQGPNEKLFF
DNA: TGTGCCAGCAGCTTAGTCCTCCGGCAGGGCCCAAATGAAAAACTGTTTTTT
D: -
V: TRBV7-2
J: TRBJ1-4
size: few

CDR3: CASSPLWGRRKGGANVLTF
DNA: TGTGCCAGCAGCCCTCTTTGGGGGAGGAGGAAGGGTGGGGCCAACGTCCTGACTTTC
D: -
V: TRBV9
J: TRBJ2-6
size: -

CDR3: CASSPGQGYEQYF
DNA: TGTGCCAGCAGCCCAGGACAGGGATACGAGCAGTACTTC
D: TRBD1
V: TRBV7-9
J: TRBJ2-7
size: -

CDR3: CAWRTGDSNQPQHF
DNA: TGTGCCTGGAGGACAGGGGATAGCAATCAGCCCCAGCATTTT
D: TRBD1
V: TRBV30
J: TRBJ1-5
size: -